The sequence of this TCR beta chain was determined in a study of cytomegalovirus exposure and HLA in healthy donors. Broader study findings: The tendency of first-cohort TCR clusters to co-occur in the 120 or so validation repertoires was identified by a subsequent analysis. A few of the chains that were CMV-associated were confirmed in vitro to be specific for CMV antigens. TCR beta chains numbering 164 were designated cytomegalovirus-associated. Many donors shared some public TCRs, even though most TCR sequences were rare.

For this clone: Its antigen remains unidentified.

The length of the CDR3 is 14 residues. Per germline, CDR1 SQVTM and CDR2 ANQGSEA. V lost 7 bases, J lost 1 base, and 7 bases stayed unmatched. The assay was immunoSEQ multiplex PCR, and TCRdb's table has in-frame clones only and misses some. The sample includes tens of thousands of clones, around nine tenths seen only once; the top ten take roughly 2.3%. The sequenced sample consisted of PBMCs. The clonotype was recovered from a young woman in good health and CMV-seronegative. This chain uses TRBV29-1 with TRBJ1-3, with 7 positions matching TRBD1. The CDR3 coding sequence is TGCAGCGGAAGACAGGGTGGGTCTGGAAACACCATATATTTT. It specifies CSGRQGGSGNTIYF.